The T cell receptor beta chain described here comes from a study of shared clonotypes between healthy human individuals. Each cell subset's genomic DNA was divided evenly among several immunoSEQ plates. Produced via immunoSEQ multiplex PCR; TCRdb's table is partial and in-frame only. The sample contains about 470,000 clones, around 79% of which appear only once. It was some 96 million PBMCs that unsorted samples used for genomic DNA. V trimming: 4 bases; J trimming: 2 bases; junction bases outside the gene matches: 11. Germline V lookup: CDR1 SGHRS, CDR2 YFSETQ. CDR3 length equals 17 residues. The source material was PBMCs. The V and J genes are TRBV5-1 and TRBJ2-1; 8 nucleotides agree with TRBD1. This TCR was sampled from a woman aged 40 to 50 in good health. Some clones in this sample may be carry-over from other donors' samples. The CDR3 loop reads CASSPLLTGQAYNEQFF. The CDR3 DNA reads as TGCGCCAGCAGCCCTCTACTGACGGGACAGGCCTACAATGAGCAGTTCTTC.